Here is one T cell receptor beta chain with its context. The data were taken from a study of T cell changes during pregnancy in multiple sclerosis. The V gene's germline CDR1 is KGHSH and CDR2 LQKENI. The CDR3 spans 16 residues. Trimming took 2 bases from V and 2 from J, leaving 14 bases between them. Clones were sequenced by immunoSEQ multiplex PCR, and TCRdb holds only the in-frame ones, with some missing. The data show fewer than 50,000 clones, around 91% seen once. This material consisted of CD8+ T cells from peripheral blood mononuclear cells, taken in the first trimester of pregnancy. The sequence was collected from a female donor with multiple sclerosis, enrolled in a pregnancy study. This sequence joins TRBV18 and TRBJ2-3, with D possibly being TRBD2 (6 bases). The CDR3 here is CASSPVDGGDTDTQYF. In DNA form, the CDR3 reads TGTGCCAGCTCACCAGTGGACGGGGGAGACACAGATACGCAGTATTTT. Supplemented by reference TRBV18 and TRBJ2-3, the full variable domain reads NAGVMQNPRHLVRRRGQEARLRCSPMKGHSHVYWYRQLPEEGLKFMVYLQKENIIDESGMPKERFSAEFPKEGPSILRIQQVVRGDSAAYFCASSPVDGGDTDTQYFGPGTRLTVL.